This entry lists 22 T cell receptor beta chains sequenced from one sample in a study of spatial heterogeneity in lung cancer. Time point denoted: sample taken at primary tumor resection. The input material, whole RNA from tumor, nontumor lung or frozen PBMC, was sequenced unsorted. TCRdb redid the calling of the 5' RACE reads with MiXCR, one entry per CDR3 protein. In the table there are about 41,000 distinct CDR3 sequences, approximately 10% of which are singletons. The material was PBMCs, obtained at surgery. The receptors derive from a female donor with early-stage non-small cell lung cancer.

J is TRBJ2-3 and V is TRBV9; 9 bases are a match to TRBD1. J lost 1 base, V lost 5 bases, and 2 bases had no gene match. The CDR3 is 14 amino acids. Germline V gene sequence: CDR1 SGDLS, CDR2 YYNGEE. The CDR3 DNA reads TGTGCCAGCAGTTGGACAGGGGGCACAGATACGCAGTATTTT. Translating gives CASSWTGGTDTQYF.

V and J are TRBV10-3 and TRBJ1-2, with 7 nucleotides matching TRBD1. This CDR3 spans 13 amino acids. Germline values: CDR1 ENHRY, CDR2 SYGVKD. V shed 5 bases and J 6 bases; nucleotides not matched to a gene: 6. In DNA, the CDR3 is TGTGCCATCAGTCCCCAGGGGGATCATGGCTACACCTTC. Translating gives CAISPQGDHGYTF.

This clonotype was seen a handful of times. The CDR3, as DNA: TGCAGTGCTCCCCGGTGGAGGGGGGAAGATACGCAGTATTTT. Translated: CSAPRWRGEDTQYF. The gene calls are TRBV20-1 and TRBJ2-3; tentatively, D is TRBD1 or TRBD2 (6 bases each). V was shortened by 5 bases and J by 5 bases, with 17 bases between the two germline ends. The CDR3 has 14 amino acids. Germline assignment: CDR1 DFQATT and CDR2 SNEGSKA (reference sequence).

The chain has TRBV5-1 and TRBJ1-2; TRBD1 matches 9 bases. This CDR3 is 15 amino acids long. The J segment lost 3 bases and the V segment lost 4 bases, leaving 7 bases of the junction unmatched. In germline, CDR1 is SGHRS, CDR2 YFSETQ. The DNA for the CDR3 is TGCGCCAGCAGCAACGGGACAGGGAAAGACTATGGCTACACCTTC. Translated: CASSNGTGKDYGYTF.

This clonotype has only a few counts. The CDR3 region has the DNA TGTGCCAGCAGCTCTACACCTAACTATGGCTACACCTTC. The encoded protein is CASSSTPNYGYTF. The chain recombines TRBV5-5 with TRBJ1-2; D is uncertain. The germline CDR1 and CDR2 sequences are SGHKS and YYEKEE (reference sequence). Trimming left V 3 bases short and J 0 bases short, with 6 bases between. The CDR3 runs to 13 residues.

This clonotype was recorded at least ten times. This chain uses TRBV11-1 with TRBJ1-1; the D is unclear. V was shortened by 5 bases and J by 2 bases, with 12 bases between the two germline ends. Germline CDR1 reads SGHAT; CDR2 reads FQDESV (reference sequence). The CDR3 covers 14 residues. This CDR3 reads CASSDGLYNTEAFF. The CDR3, as DNA: TGTGCCAGCAGCGATGGGCTCTACAACACTGAAGCTTTCTTT. Full variable domain (missing parts from reference TRBV11-1 and TRBJ1-1): EAEVAQSPRYKITEKSQAVAFWCDPISGHATLYWYRQILGQGPELLVQFQDESVVDDSQLPKDRFSAERLKGVDSTLKIQPAELGDSAMYLCASSDGLYNTEAFFGQGTRLTVV.

This clonotype was picked up many times. The chain combines TRBV14 with TRBJ2-7, with a tentative D call TRBD2 (5 bases). The V end lost 2 bases, the J end lost 0 bases, and 8 bases lay between the germline ends. Germline V gene sequence: CDR1 SGHDN, CDR2 FVKESK. This CDR3 contains 14 residues. As DNA, the CDR3 is TGTGCCAGCAGCCAAACGGGGAGCTCCTACGAGCAGTACTTC. Translating it yields CASSQTGSSYEQYF.

This clonotype was seen only a few times. The rearrangement uses TRBV6-5 and TRBJ2-3, with TRBD1 identical over 7 bases. V lost 2 bases, J lost 1 base, and 9 bases stayed unmatched. CDR1 is MNHEY, CDR2 SVGAGI, per germline. This CDR3 is 17 amino acids long. CDR3 bases: TGTGCCAGCAGTTACACACCAGGGGGTATTGGCACAGATACGCAGTATTTT. Its protein product is CASSYTPGGIGTDTQYF.

CDR3 sequence reads: CASSLAGNRADTQYF. The DNA of the CDR3 is TGTGCCAGCAGCTTAGCGGGCAATCGGGCAGATACGCAGTATTTT. V gene TRBV7-9 combines with J gene TRBJ2-3; D gene unclear. CDR3 length equals 15 residues. Trimming took 0 bases from V and 4 from J, leaving 11 bases between them. The germline CDR1 and CDR2 sequences are SEHNR and FQNEAQ (reference sequence). The variable domain in full, completed from reference TRBV7-9 and TRBJ2-3, reads DTGVSQNPRHKITKRGQNVTFRCDPISEHNRLYWYRQTLGQGPEFLTYFQNEAQLEKSRLLSDRFSAERPKGSFSTLEIQRTEQGDSAMYLCASSLAGNRADTQYFGPGTRLTVL.

This clonotype was counted a few times. This chain links TRBV30 with TRBJ2-1; possibly TRBD2 for D (5 bases). This CDR3 is 11 amino acids long. The V end was cut by 3 bases, the J end by 8 bases, with 8 bases between. The germline V gene encodes CDR1 GTSNPN and CDR2 SVGIG (reference sequence). The CDR3 reads CAWSEGDEQFF. The CDR3 DNA sequence: TGTGCCTGGAGCGAGGGAGATGAGCAGTTCTTC.

In this sample, this clonotype turned up a few times. This chain connects TRBV10-3 to TRBJ1-5; tentatively, D is TRBD1 (5 bases). The V gene lost 10 bases and the J gene lost 3 bases, with 13 bases spanning the gap. This CDR3 has 13 residues. Germline assignment: CDR1 ENHRY and CDR2 SYGVKD. The DNA of the CDR3 is TGTGCCACCAATCCGGGACTCAATCAGCCCCAGCATTTT. Translated: CATNPGLNQPQHF.

The J gene is TRBJ2-3, the V gene TRBV7-2; D might be TRBD2 (6 bases). Germline V gene data show CDR1 as SGHTA and CDR2 as FQGNSA. V lost 5 bases and J 0 bases, leaving 12 bases between the germline ends. The CDR3 extends over 15 amino acids. This CDR3 reads CASSPDYLSTDTQYF. The CDR3 nucleotides read TGTGCCAGCAGCCCGGACTACCTTAGCACAGATACGCAGTATTTT.

The rearrangement links TRBV12-3 or TRBV12-4 to TRBJ2-2, with TRBD2 matching 12 bases. The V gene end was trimmed by 5 bases and the J gene end by 4 bases; junction bases not matched to a gene: 2. The CDR3 loop spans 15 amino acids. The DNA of the CDR3 is TGTGCCAGCAGTACGACTAGCGGGGGCACCGGGGAGCTGTTTTTT. Amino acids: CASSTTSGGTGELFF.

The gene calls are TRBV6-2 or TRBV6-3 and TRBJ2-7; D gene ambiguous. Germline V gene lookup returns CDR1 MNHEY and CDR2 SVGEGT. V shed 6 bases and J shed 2 bases, with 8 bases lying between them. This CDR3 region has 12 residues. CDR3 in amino acids: CASSPGAYEQYF. CDR3 sequence (DNA): TGTGCCAGCAGCCCCGGCGCCTACGAGCAGTACTTC.

V gene TRBV6-5 combines with J gene TRBJ2-7; D is possibly TRBD1 or TRBD2 (5 bases each). The CDR3 length is 13 residues. Germline V gene lookup returns CDR1 MNHEY and CDR2 SVGAGI. V lost 2 bases and J lost 1, with 6 bases in between. As DNA, the CDR3 is TGTGCCAGCAGTTACGAGGGGTCCTACGAGCAGTACTTC. It translates to CASSYEGSYEQYF.

There are a few counts of this clonotype. The V and J genes are TRBV5-1 and TRBJ2-3; 14 positions agree with TRBD2. Germline V gene sequence: CDR1 SGHRS, CDR2 YFSETQ. CDR3 size: 17 residues. The V gene end was trimmed by 4 bases and the J gene end by 5 bases; junction bases not matched to a gene: 9. The CDR3 loop is CASSVTGTSGGGDTQYF. CDR3 nucleotides: TGCGCCAGCAGCGTTACCGGGACTAGCGGGGGAGGAGATACGCAGTATTTT.

This clonotype came up a few times. The gene calls are TRBV11-2 and TRBJ2-7, with a weak D call TRBD1 (6 bases). Trimming stripped 5 bases from V and 1 base from J, with 12 bases between. Germline CDR1 reads SGHAT; CDR2 reads FQNNGV. The CDR3 has 14 amino acids. CDR3 in DNA: TGTGCCAGCAGCCTTGGGACAAATTCCTACGAGCAGTACTTC. Its translation is CASSLGTNSYEQYF.

This clonotype appeared a few times. The chain combines TRBV7-8 with TRBJ1-1, with a possible D match to TRBD1 (5 bases). V lost 1 base and J 3 bases, leaving 18 bases between the germline ends. The CDR3 runs 17 residues. The V gene's germline CDR1 is SGHVS and CDR2 FQNEAQ. CDR3 residues: CASSLDYAGSGYTEAFF. The CDR3 DNA follows: TGTGCCAGCAGCTTAGACTATGCAGGGAGCGGTTACACTGAAGCTTTCTTT.

This clonotype has at least ten counts. The chain couples TRBV7-9 to TRBJ2-1, with D perhaps TRBD1 or TRBD2 (7 bases each). The CDR3 covers 13 residues. Germline V gives CDR1 SEHNR, CDR2 FQNEAQ (reference sequence). The V gene lost 6 bases and the J gene lost 7 bases, with 13 bases spanning the gap. The DNA for the CDR3 is TGTGCCAGCAGGCAGGGGGGGCGGAATGAGCAGTTCTTC. Amino acids: CASRQGGRNEQFF.

J is TRBJ1-1 and V is TRBV2, with 8 bases lining up with TRBD1. Germline V gene lookup returns CDR1 SNHLY and CDR2 FYNNEI. J was trimmed by 9 bases and V by 6 bases; bases with no gene match: 15. This CDR3 region has 15 residues. CDR3 in DNA: TGTGCCAGCAGGGGCCAGGGGGCGGTGGCCTGGAAAGCTTTCTTT. It yields the protein CASRGQGAVAWKAFF.

In its sample, this clonotype was seen a few times. This chain links TRBV6-6 with TRBJ1-1, with 7 bases that match TRBD1. Germline V CDR1 and CDR2: MNHNY, SVGAGI (reference sequence). This CDR3 is 14 amino acids long. V shed 5 bases and J 1 base; nucleotides not matched to a gene: 4. The CDR3: CASSETGRNTEAFF. DNA for the CDR3: TGTGCCAGCAGTGAGACAGGGAGGAACACTGAAGCTTTCTTT.

This clonotype was seen only a few times. This chain links TRBV6-6 with TRBJ2-3; 7 nucleotides align to TRBD2. Trimming took 2 bases from V and 3 from J; bases not matched to a gene: 5. The CDR3 covers 15 residues. Germline V gene lookup returns CDR1 MNHNY and CDR2 SVGAGI (reference sequence). The CDR3 sequence is CASSYGGGRTDTQYF. The DNA for the CDR3 is TGTGCCAGCAGTTACGGCGGGGGAAGGACAGATACGCAGTATTTT.